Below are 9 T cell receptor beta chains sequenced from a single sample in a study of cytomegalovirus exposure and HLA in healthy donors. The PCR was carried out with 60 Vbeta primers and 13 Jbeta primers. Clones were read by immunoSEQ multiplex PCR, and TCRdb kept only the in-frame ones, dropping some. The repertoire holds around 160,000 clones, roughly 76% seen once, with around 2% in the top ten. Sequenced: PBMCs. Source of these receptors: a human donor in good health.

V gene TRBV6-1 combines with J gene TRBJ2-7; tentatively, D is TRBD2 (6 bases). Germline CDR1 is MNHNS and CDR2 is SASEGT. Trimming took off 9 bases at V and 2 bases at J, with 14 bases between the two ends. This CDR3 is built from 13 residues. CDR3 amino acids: CASHGTFAYEQYF. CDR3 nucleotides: TGTGCCAGTCACGGGACTTTTGCCTACGAGCAGTACTTC.

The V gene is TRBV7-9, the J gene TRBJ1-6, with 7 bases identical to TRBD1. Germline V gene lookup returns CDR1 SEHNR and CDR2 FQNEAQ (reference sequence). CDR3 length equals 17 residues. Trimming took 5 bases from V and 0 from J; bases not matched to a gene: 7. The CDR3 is CASSPRTGDSYNSPLHF. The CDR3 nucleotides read TGTGCCAGCAGCCCTCGGACAGGAGACTCCTATAATTCACCCCTCCACTTT.

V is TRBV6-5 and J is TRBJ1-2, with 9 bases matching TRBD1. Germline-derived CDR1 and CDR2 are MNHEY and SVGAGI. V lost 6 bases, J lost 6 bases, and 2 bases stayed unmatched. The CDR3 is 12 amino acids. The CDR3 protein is CASRGTGNGYTF. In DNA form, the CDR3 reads TGTGCCAGCAGGGGGACAGGGAATGGCTACACCTTC.

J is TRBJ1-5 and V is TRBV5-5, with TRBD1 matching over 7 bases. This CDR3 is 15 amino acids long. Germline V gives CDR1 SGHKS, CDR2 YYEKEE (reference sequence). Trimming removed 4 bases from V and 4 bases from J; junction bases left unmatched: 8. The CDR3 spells CASSLSGTANQPQHF. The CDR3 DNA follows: TGTGCCAGCAGCCTTAGCGGGACAGCTAATCAGCCCCAGCATTTT.

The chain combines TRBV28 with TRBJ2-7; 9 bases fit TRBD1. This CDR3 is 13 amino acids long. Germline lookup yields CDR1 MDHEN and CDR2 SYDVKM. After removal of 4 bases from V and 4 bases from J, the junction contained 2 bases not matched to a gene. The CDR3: CASSYRGPYEQYF. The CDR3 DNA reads TGTGCCAGCAGTTACAGGGGGCCGTACGAGCAGTACTTC.

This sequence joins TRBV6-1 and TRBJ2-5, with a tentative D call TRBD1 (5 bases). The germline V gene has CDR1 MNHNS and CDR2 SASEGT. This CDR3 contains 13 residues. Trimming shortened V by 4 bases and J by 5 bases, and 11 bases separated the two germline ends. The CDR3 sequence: CASSGTAGETQYF. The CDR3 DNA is TGTGCCAGCAGTGGGACGGCAGGGGAGACCCAGTACTTC.

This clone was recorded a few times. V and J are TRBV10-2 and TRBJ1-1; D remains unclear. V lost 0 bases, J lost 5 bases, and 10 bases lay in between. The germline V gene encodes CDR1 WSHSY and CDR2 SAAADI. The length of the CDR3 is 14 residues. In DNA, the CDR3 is TGCGCCAGCAGTGAGTCGATAGGAGGTACTGAAGCTTTCTTT. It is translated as CASSESIGGTEAFF.

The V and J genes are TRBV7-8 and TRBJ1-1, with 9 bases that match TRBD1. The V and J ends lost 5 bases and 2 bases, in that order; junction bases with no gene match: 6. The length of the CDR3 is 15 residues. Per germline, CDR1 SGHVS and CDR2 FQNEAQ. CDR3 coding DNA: TGTGCCAGCAGCCCCGAGGGACAGGGTAACACTGAAGCTTTCTTT. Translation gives CASSPEGQGNTEAFF.

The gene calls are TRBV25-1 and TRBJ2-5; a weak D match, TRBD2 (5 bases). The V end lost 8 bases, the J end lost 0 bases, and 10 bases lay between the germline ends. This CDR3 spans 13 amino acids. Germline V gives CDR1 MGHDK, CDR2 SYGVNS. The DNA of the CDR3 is TGTGCCAGCCGGGAACCGTACCAAGAGACCCAGTACTTC. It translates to CASREPYQETQYF.